These 26 T cell receptor beta chains originate from one sample sequenced in a study of chemoradiotherapy in HPV16-positive cancers. Measured with immunoSEQ multiplex PCR; TCRdb has only the in-frame clones, and not every one. The repertoire consists of roughly 10,000 clones, with 84% occurring once and the leading ten covering approximately 2.9%. Sequencing was performed on blood, taken from a patient who underwent chemoradiotherapy. The receptors derive from a human donor with HPV-associated anogenital cancer.

This chain uses TRBV5-6 with TRBJ1-5; possibly TRBD1 for D (5 bases). The CDR3 runs to 14 residues. V lost 1 base to trimming and J lost 4 bases, with 9 bases between them. Germline V gene data show CDR1 as SGHDT and CDR2 as YYEEEE. CDR3 sequence: CASSLSTGNQPQHF. For the CDR3, the DNA is TGTGCCAGCAGCTTGTCTACAGGTAATCAGCCCCAGCATTTT.

CDR3 protein: CASSLGLSGELFF. The CDR3 region has the DNA TGTGCCAGCAGCTTAGGTCTGAGCGGGGAGCTGTTTTTT. The V and J genes are TRBV7-7 and TRBJ2-2; D is ambiguous. The CDR3 runs 13 residues. Trimming shortened V by 1 base and J by 7 bases, and 7 bases separated the two germline ends. Germline V gene lookup returns CDR1 SSHAT and CDR2 FNYEAQ (reference sequence).

The chain carries TRBV19 and TRBJ2-7; no reliable D call. The CDR3 is 13 amino acids. Trimming pared 4 bases from V and 2 bases from J, leaving 9 bases between. CDR1 and CDR2 from the germline V gene are LNHDA and SQIVND (reference sequence). CDR3 residues: CASSNTDTYEQYF. The CDR3 bases are TGTGCCAGTAGTAACACGGATACCTACGAGCAGTACTTC.

This CDR3 reads CASSPGTGSNQPQHF. In DNA, the CDR3 is TGTGCCAGCAGCCCTGGGACAGGAAGCAATCAGCCCCAGCATTTT. The chain is built from TRBV27 and TRBJ1-5; 8 bases agree with TRBD1. CDR1 and CDR2 from the germline V gene are MNHEY and SMNVEV (reference sequence). The CDR3 is 15 amino acids. The V and J ends lost 6 bases and 1 base, in that order; junction bases with no gene match: 5.

V gene TRBV5-4 combines with J gene TRBJ2-2, with 8 nucleotides matching TRBD2. The germline V gene has CDR1 SGHNT and CDR2 YYREEE (reference sequence). J was trimmed by 1 base and V by 1 base; bases with no gene match: 0. This CDR3 is built from 15 residues. This chain's CDR3 is CASSLLAGNTGELFF. CDR3 nucleotide sequence: TGTGCCAGCAGCTTGCTAGCGGGGAACACCGGGGAGCTGTTTTTT.

This chain connects TRBV7-2 to TRBJ2-1; 7 nucleotides align to TRBD1. The CDR3 is made up of 13 amino acids. V trimming: 5 bases; J trimming: 4 bases; junction bases outside the gene matches: 2. CDR1 is SGHTA, CDR2 FQGNSA, per germline. The CDR3 here is CASSLGQYNEQFF. The CDR3 DNA reads as TGTGCCAGCAGCCTGGGACAGTACAATGAGCAGTTCTTC.

The rearrangement joins TRBV9 to TRBJ2-1; 8 bases align to TRBD2. The CDR3 has 15 residues. Germline lookup yields CDR1 SGDLS and CDR2 YYNGEE. The J segment lost 5 bases and the V segment lost 4 bases, leaving 8 bases of the junction unmatched. CDR3 in amino acids: CASSPRTSRDNEQFF. CDR3 DNA: TGTGCCAGCAGCCCCCGGACTAGCAGGGACAATGAGCAGTTCTTC.

This clone showed up just once. This sequence joins TRBV10-1 and TRBJ1-4; perhaps TRBD1 as D (5 bases). There are 14 residues in the CDR3. Germline loops: CDR1 WNHNN, CDR2 SYGVQD (reference sequence). The germline V and J ends were trimmed by 2 bases and 8 bases, with 12 bases remaining between them. The CDR3 region has the DNA TGCGCCAGCAGTGAGGGGGGAAGAGGGGAAAAACTGTTTTTT. Encoded protein: CASSEGGRGEKLFF.

In DNA, the CDR3 is TGTGCCAGCAGCTTGGGGTTGGGTGAAGAGCAGTACTTC. Translated, it gives CASSLGLGEEQYF. The chain couples TRBV5-5 to TRBJ2-7; no clear D gene. CDR1 SGHKS and CDR2 YYEKEE come from the germline V gene (reference sequence). The V end was cut by 0 bases, the J end by 7 bases, with 11 bases between. The CDR3 spans 13 residues.

The sample holds one count of this clone. This chain links TRBV10-2 with TRBJ1-1; unclear D gene. The CDR3 runs to 12 residues. The V gene's germline CDR1 is WSHSY and CDR2 SAAADI. The V end was cut by 7 bases, the J end by 7 bases, with 13 bases between. The DNA for the CDR3 is TGCGCCAGCATTCCTAGCGAGGGTGAAGCTTTCTTT. Its translation: CASIPSEGEAFF.

The CDR3: CASSQGPTLAGGEETQYF. The DNA of the CDR3 is TGCGCCAGCAGCCAAGGCCCCACTCTAGCGGGGGGGGAAGAGACCCAGTACTTC. This chain uses TRBV4-1 with TRBJ2-5; TRBD2 matches at 12 bases. The CDR3 has 18 residues. Per germline, CDR1 MGHRA and CDR2 YSYEKL. Trimming at V came to 1 base and at J to 3 bases, leaving 9 bases not matched to a gene.

The chain has TRBV5-5 and TRBJ2-7; either TRBD1 or TRBD2 may fit D (5 bases each). The V gene's germline CDR1 is SGHKS and CDR2 YYEKEE (reference sequence). V lost 4 bases and J 0 bases, leaving 11 bases between the germline ends. The CDR3 contains 14 residues. CDR3 DNA sequence: TGTGCCAGCAGCACTGGGACCGGCTCCTACGAGCAGTACTTC. Residues: CASSTGTGSYEQYF. Full variable domain (rest looked up from reference TRBV5-5 and TRBJ2-7): DAGVTQSPTHLIKTRGQQVTLRCSPISGHKSVSWYQQVLGQGPQFIFQYYEKEERGRGNFPDRFSARQFPNYSSELNVNALLLGDSALYLCASSTGTGSYEQYFGPGTRLTVT.

The genes are TRBV19 and TRBJ2-5, with D perhaps TRBD2 (6 bases). CDR3 size: 13 residues. Trimming shortened V by 8 bases and J by 2 bases, and 12 bases separated the two germline ends. CDR1 LNHDA and CDR2 SQIVND come from the germline V gene (reference sequence). CDR3 residues: CASSRGIQETQYF. As DNA, the CDR3 is TGTGCCAGTTCCCGGGGGATTCAAGAGACCCAGTACTTC.

V is TRBV7-2 and J is TRBJ2-3; 9 bases fit TRBD1. Germline-derived CDR1 and CDR2 are SGHTA and FQGNSA. This CDR3 spans 18 amino acids. J lost 2 bases, V lost 2 bases, and 11 bases had no gene match. DNA for the CDR3: TGTGCCAGCAGCTTAAGCGGACCGGGACAGGGCTACACAGATACGCAGTATTTT. Its translation: CASSLSGPGQGYTDTQYF. Full variable domain (missing parts from reference TRBV7-2 and TRBJ2-3): GAGVSQSPSNKVTEKGKDVELRCDPISGHTALYWYRQSLGQGLEFLIYFQGNSAPDKSGLPSDRFSAERTGGSVSTLTIQRTQQEDSAVYLCASSLSGPGQGYTDTQYFGPGTRLTVL.

V and J are TRBV7-8 and TRBJ2-5; perhaps D is TRBD1 or TRBD2 (5 bases each). Trimming stripped 1 base from V and 4 bases from J, with 16 bases between. The germline gives CDR1 SGHVS, CDR2 FQNEAQ. The CDR3 is 16 amino acids. CDR3 nucleotide sequence: TGTGCCAGCAGCTTAGGAGAGACGACGAGGGGAGAGACCCAGTACTTC. Its translation: CASSLGETTRGETQYF.

The chain employs TRBV19 and TRBJ1-4, with no clear D. V lost 1 base to trimming and J lost 0 bases, with 12 bases between them. Germline V lookup: CDR1 LNHDA, CDR2 SQIVND (reference sequence). This CDR3 comprises 17 residues. The CDR3 loop reads CASSIGGKFATNEKLFF. Here the CDR3 DNA reads TGTGCCAGTAGTATAGGCGGGAAATTCGCAACTAATGAAAAACTGTTTTTT.

This chain links TRBV28 with TRBJ1-5; D possibly corresponds to TRBD1 (6 bases). The CDR3 covers 18 residues. Trimming pared 1 base from V and 0 bases from J, leaving 16 bases between. Germline CDR1 MDHEN, CDR2 SYDVKM. In DNA, the CDR3 is TGTGCCAGCAGTTTATTTGGGACATTCCTTTATAGCAATCAGCCCCAGCATTTT. Protein sequence: CASSLFGTFLYSNQPQHF.

This chain links TRBV19 with TRBJ2-6, with 9 bases matching TRBD1. This CDR3 is built from 20 residues. Per germline, CDR1 LNHDA and CDR2 SQIVND (reference sequence). V lost 5 bases, J lost 0 bases, and 14 bases stayed unmatched. CDR3 protein: CASSSGTGPLHLSGANVLTF. The CDR3 DNA follows: TGTGCCAGTAGTTCCGGGACAGGGCCCTTACATCTCTCTGGGGCCAACGTCCTGACTTTC.

V gene TRBV6-1 combines with J gene TRBJ1-6, with 7 positions matching TRBD1. This CDR3 is 16 amino acids long. J gave up 7 bases and V 1 base, and 7 bases lay outside the gene matches. CDR1 and CDR2 (germline): MNHNS, SASEGT. The CDR3: CASSEVVGTANSPLHF. CDR3 sequence (DNA): TGTGCCAGCAGTGAAGTGGTCGGGACAGCGAATTCACCCCTCCACTTT.

This chain connects TRBV5-1 to TRBJ1-1; D is ambiguous. This CDR3 has 15 residues. Germline V lookup: CDR1 SGHRS, CDR2 YFSETQ. V was pared by 1 base and J by 1 base, with 11 bases between. CDR3 coding DNA: TGCGCCAGCAGCTTGACCGGGTCGGCGAACACTGAAGCTTTCTTT. Translation gives CASSLTGSANTEAFF. Looking up the rest from reference TRBV5-1 and TRBJ1-1 gives the full variable domain: KAGVTQTPRYLIKTRGQQVTLSCSPISGHRSVSWYQQTPGQGLQFLFEYFSETQRNKGNFPGRFSGRQFSNSRSEMNVSTLELGDSALYLCASSLTGSANTEAFFGQGTRLTVV.

The rearrangement uses TRBV20-1 and TRBJ1-4; D not resolved. The CDR3 sequence is 11 residues long. Trimming cost V 3 bases and J 11 bases, with 10 bases left between them. Germline CDR1 is DFQATT and CDR2 is SNEGSKA (reference sequence). In nucleotides, the CDR3 is TGCAGTGCTAGTCGAGGAGAGAAACTGTTTTTT. It codes for CSASRGEKLFF.

The gene calls are TRBV2 and TRBJ1-5; possible D gene TRBD1, 5 bases. CDR1 and CDR2 (germline): SNHLY, FYNNEI. V dropped 3 bases and J dropped 7 bases, with 13 bases sitting between them. The CDR3 is 14 residues long. The CDR3: CASSEGQGLQPQHF. CDR3 DNA sequence: TGTGCCAGCAGTGAGGGTCAGGGTCTACAGCCCCAGCATTTT. Filled out from reference TRBV2 and TRBJ1-5, the complete variable domain reads EPEVTQTPSHQVTQMGQEVILRCVPISNHLYFYWYRQILGQKVEFLVSFYNNEISEKSEIFDDQFSVERPDGSNFTLKIRSTKLEDSAMYFCASSEGQGLQPQHFGDGTRLSIL.

About this clone: Other DNA sequences of this sample code for an identical CDR3. This chain joins TRBV14 and TRBJ1-2; TRBD1 aligns across 8 bases. The ends lost 4 bases at V and 4 bases at J; junction bases unmatched: 2. There are 13 residues in the CDR3. Germline assignment: CDR1 SGHDN and CDR2 FVKESK. CDR3 nucleotides: TGTGCCAGCAGCCCTGACAGGGGCTATGGCTACACCTTC. Encoded protein: CASSPDRGYGYTF.

This clone has only one observation. The gene calls are TRBV5-1 and TRBJ2-5; tentatively, D is TRBD2 (5 bases). Germline CDR1 and CDR2: SGHRS and YFSETQ. V was trimmed by 0 bases and J by 2 bases, leaving 14 bases between them. This CDR3 comprises 16 residues. The CDR3, as DNA: TGCGCCAGCAGCTTGGCGGTACTGGACTTTCAAGAGACCCAGTACTTC. Its protein is CASSLAVLDFQETQYF. Drawing the rest from reference TRBV5-1 and TRBJ2-5, the complete variable domain is KAGVTQTPRYLIKTRGQQVTLSCSPISGHRSVSWYQQTPGQGLQFLFEYFSETQRNKGNFPGRFSGRQFSNSRSEMNVSTLELGDSALYLCASSLAVLDFQETQYFGPGTRLLVL.

CDR3 in DNA: TGCGCCAGCAGCTTCTATATTGGACAGGGGGTGGGCGGAAACACTGAAGCTTTCTTT. It is translated as CASSFYIGQGVGGNTEAFF. V and J are TRBV5-1 and TRBJ1-1; TRBD1 matches 10 bases. J was trimmed by 2 bases and V by 2 bases; bases with no gene match: 15. Germline V CDR1 and CDR2: SGHRS, YFSETQ. The CDR3 totals 19 residues.

The chain couples TRBV7-9 to TRBJ2-2, with unresolved D. Germline V gives CDR1 SEHNR, CDR2 FQNEAQ (reference sequence). V lost 7 bases and J lost 3, with 12 bases in between. This CDR3 has 14 amino acids. CDR3 residues: CASTPYGDTGELFF. CDR3 in DNA: TGTGCCAGCACCCCGTATGGGGACACCGGGGAGCTGTTTTTT.